This T cell receptor beta chain comes out of a study of shared clonotypes between healthy human individuals. General study results and limits: The study drew on few donors, limiting represented genetic and exposure-history diversity. Some naive CD4 clonotypes, 4% to 6%, turned up in common across a handful of donors.

Every subset's genomic DNA went evenly onto several immunoSEQ plates. In the original analysis: ImmunoSEQ supplied junction-only sequences lacking quality scores, so filtering was different. The protocol was immunoSEQ multiplex PCR, while the TCRdb copy is restricted to in-frame clones and leaves out a portion. From that table come the V and J calls and clone size; the DNA was used to work out D and trimming. The table lists millions of clones, 85% to 95% of them singletons. This clone was observed once. Its antigen is unknown. The CDR3 has 19 amino acids. The junction had 14 bases not matched to a gene; V was cut back by 0 bases and J by 0 bases. Germline V lookup: CDR1 SGHNT, CDR2 YYREEE (reference sequence). The naive CD8 population came from CD45RO-negative cells selected for CCR7, without terminally differentiated effector memory CD45RA+ cells.

The V gene is TRBV5-4, the J gene TRBJ2-7; 8 bases are shared with TRBD2. The material sequenced was naive CD8+ T cells from PBMCs. The source is a man between 18 and 29 years old in good health. Some clones in this sample may be carry-over from other donors' samples. As DNA, the CDR3 is TGTGCCAGCAGCTTGGCCGTATCGATTCCCAGCGGGAGCTCCTACGAGCAGTACTTC. Residues: CASSLAVSIPSGSSYEQYF.